The clone carrying this TCR beta chain was recorded many times. Germline CDR1 is PRHDT and CDR2 is FYEKMQ (reference sequence). This CDR3 region has 14 residues. Between the trimmed V and J ends, which lost 4 bases and 6 bases, there was a span of 14 bases. This sample was taken from a study of CD8 T cells in ankylosing spondylitis. TCRdb analysed the 5' RACE reads with MiXCR anew, one entry per CDR3 protein. This table holds about 240,000 distinct CDR3 sequences, roughly 8.6% found once. The receptor was derived from a male donor with ankylosing spondylitis or in good health (not recorded which). The sample taken for sequencing was blood, either unsorted or a sorted T cell fraction (not recorded which). The rearrangement joins TRBV13 to TRBJ2-3; no firm D call. The CDR3, as DNA: TGTGCCAGCAGCTCCCGATCCGGTCGGGATACGCAGTATTTT. Amino acids: CASSSRSGRDTQYF.